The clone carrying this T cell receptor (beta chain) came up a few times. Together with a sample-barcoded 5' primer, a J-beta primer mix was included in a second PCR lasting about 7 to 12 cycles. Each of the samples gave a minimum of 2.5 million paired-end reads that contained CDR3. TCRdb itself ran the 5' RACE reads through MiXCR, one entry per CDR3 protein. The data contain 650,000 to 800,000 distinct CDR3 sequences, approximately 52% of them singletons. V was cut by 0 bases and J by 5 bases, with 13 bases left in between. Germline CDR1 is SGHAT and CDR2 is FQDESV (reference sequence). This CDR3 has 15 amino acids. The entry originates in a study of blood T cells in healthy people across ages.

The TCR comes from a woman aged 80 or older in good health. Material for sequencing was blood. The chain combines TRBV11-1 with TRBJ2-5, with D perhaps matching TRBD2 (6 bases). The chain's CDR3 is CASSLAAGRVETQYF. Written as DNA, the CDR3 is TGTGCCAGCAGCTTAGCGGCGGGAAGGGTGGAGACCCAGTACTTC.